The source of this T cell receptor (beta chain) is a study of blood T cells in healthy people across ages. This clonotype was counted ten times or more. A second PCR, run for about 7 to 11 cycles, used a sample-barcoded 5' primer plus a J-beta primer mix. Each CDR3 protein is one row after TCRdb ran MiXCR on the 5' RACE reads. This table has 850,000 or so distinct CDR3 sequences, under 35% appearing once. The CDR3 loop spans 16 amino acids. Losses at the gene ends were 4 bases for V and 7 bases for J; bases not matched to a gene: 13. The sequencing sample was made of blood. The gene calls are TRBV12-3 or TRBV12-4 and TRBJ1-2, with 9 positions matching TRBD1. This TCR came from a woman older than 75 in good health. The CDR3 bases are TGTGCCAGCAGTTACCGGGACAGGGATCGCGCGCGTGGCTACACCTTC. It codes for CASSYRDRDRARGYTF.